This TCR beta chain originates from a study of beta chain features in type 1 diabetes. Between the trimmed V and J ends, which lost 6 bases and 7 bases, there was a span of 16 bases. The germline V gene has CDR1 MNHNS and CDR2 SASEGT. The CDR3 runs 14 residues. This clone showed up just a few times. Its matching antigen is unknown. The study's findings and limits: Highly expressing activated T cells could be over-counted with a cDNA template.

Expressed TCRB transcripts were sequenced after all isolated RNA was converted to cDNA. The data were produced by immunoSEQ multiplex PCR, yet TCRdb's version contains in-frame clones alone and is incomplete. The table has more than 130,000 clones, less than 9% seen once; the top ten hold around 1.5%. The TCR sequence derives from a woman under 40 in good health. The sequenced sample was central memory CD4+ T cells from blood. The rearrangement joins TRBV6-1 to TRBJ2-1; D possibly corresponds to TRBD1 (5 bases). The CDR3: CASSTGSSANEQFF. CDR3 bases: TGTGCCAGCAGCACAGGTTCCTCGGCGAATGAGCAGTTCTTC.